The entry below gives a single TCR beta chain sequence along with its context. Profiling relied on immunoSEQ multiplex PCR, and the TCRdb table lists in-frame clones only, not all of them. The top ten clones hold around 0.13% of a sample with more than 2 million clones, more than 90% of them seen once. The sample originates from a study of shared clonotypes between healthy human individuals. V was clipped by 8 bases and J by 5 bases; unmatched bases: 10. The CDR3 is 17 amino acids. CDR1 is SNHLY and CDR2 is FYNNEI in the germline V gene. The receptor was derived from a man aged 18 to 29 in good health. The source material was naive CD4+ T cells sorted from blood. The subset was: CD45RA+ positively selected. The V and J genes are TRBV2 and TRBJ2-3; 16 bases match TRBD2. The CDR3 protein is CASGVGLAGGQGDTQYF. The CDR3 DNA reads TGTGCCAGCGGTGTGGGACTAGCGGGGGGGCAAGGAGATACGCAGTATTTT. Using reference TRBV2 and TRBJ2-3 for the parts outside the CDR3, the full variable domain is EPEVTQTPSHQVTQMGQEVILRCVPISNHLYFYWYRQILGQKVEFLVSFYNNEISEKSEIFDDQFSVERPDGSNFTLKIRSTKLEDSAMYFCASGVGLAGGQGDTQYFGPGTRLTVL.